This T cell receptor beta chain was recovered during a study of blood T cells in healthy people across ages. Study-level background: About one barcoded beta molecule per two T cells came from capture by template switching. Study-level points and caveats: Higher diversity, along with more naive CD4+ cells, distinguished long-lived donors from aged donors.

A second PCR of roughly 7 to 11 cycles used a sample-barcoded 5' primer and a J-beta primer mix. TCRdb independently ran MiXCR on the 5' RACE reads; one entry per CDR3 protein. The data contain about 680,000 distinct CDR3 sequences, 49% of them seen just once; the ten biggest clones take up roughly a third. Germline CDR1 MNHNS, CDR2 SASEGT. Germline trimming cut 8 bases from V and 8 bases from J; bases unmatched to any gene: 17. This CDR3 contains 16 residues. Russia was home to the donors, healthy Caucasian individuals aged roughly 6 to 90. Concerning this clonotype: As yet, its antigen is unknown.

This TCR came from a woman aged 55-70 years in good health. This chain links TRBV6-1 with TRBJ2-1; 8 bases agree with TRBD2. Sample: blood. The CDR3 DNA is TGTGCCAGCCTAAGGGGACTAAGCGGGAGTCCCGATGAGCAGTTCTTC. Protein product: CASLRGLSGSPDEQFF.